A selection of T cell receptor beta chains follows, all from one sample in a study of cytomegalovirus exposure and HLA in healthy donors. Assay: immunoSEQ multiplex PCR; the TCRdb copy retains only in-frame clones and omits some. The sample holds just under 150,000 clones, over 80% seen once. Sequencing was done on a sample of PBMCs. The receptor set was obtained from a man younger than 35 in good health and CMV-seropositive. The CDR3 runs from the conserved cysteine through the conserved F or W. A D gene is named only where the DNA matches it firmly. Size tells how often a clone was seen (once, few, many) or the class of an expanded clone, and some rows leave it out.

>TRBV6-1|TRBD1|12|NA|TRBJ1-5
TGTGCCTGCAGACAGGGCTTTCAGCCCCAGCATTTT
CACRQGFQPQHF
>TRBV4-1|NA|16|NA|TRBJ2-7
TGCGCCAGCAGCCAAGTGCGGGTTTTTTCCTCCTACGAGCAGTACTTC
CASSQVRVFSSYEQYF
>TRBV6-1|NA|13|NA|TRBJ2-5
TGTGCCAGCGGTCTAGCGCTAGAGGGGACCCAGTACTTC
CASGLALEGTQYF
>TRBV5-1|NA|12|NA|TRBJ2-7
TGCGCCAGCAAGAGGGAACCCTACGAGCAGTACTTC
CASKREPYEQYF
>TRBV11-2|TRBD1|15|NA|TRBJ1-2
TGTGCCAGCAGCCCGGACAGGGGAGTTTACTATGGCTACACCTTC
CASSPDRGVYYGYTF
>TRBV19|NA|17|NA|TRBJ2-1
TGTGCCACTACTGGGGCGGTGGGTAGAGGGGGTAGAAATGAGCAGTTCTTC
CATTGAVGRGGRNEQFF
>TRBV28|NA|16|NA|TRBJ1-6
TGTGCCAGCGAATTGGGCAGGGGCTCCTATAATTCACCCCTCCACTTT
CASELGRGSYNSPLHF
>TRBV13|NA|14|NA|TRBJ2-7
TGTGCCAGCAGCTTCCAGGGTACCCTGGGCGAGCAGTACTTC
CASSFQGTLGEQYF
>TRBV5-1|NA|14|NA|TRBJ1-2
TGCGCCAGCAGCTTGTTTGACAGAGCCTATGGCTACACCTTC
CASSLFDRAYGYTF
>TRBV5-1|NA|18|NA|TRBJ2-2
TGCGCCAGCAGCCTAAAGGGGGTGTCCCGCTTGAACACCGGGGAGCTGTTTTTT
CASSLKGVSRLNTGELFF
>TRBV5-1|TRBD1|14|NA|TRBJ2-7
TGCGCCAGCAGGGACGGGACAGGGTCCTACGAGCAGTACTTC
CASRDGTGSYEQYF
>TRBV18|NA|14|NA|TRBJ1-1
TGTGCCAGCTCACCGAACAGGCAGAACGCTGAAGCTTTCTTT
CASSPNRQNAEAFF
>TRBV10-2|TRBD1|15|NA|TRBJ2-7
TGCGCCAGCAGTGAGTCCGGGACAGGGTTCAGTCGGCAGTACTTC
CASSESGTGFSRQYF
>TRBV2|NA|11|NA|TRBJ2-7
TGTGCCAGCGAGGGACACTACGAGCAGTACTTC
CASEGHYEQYF
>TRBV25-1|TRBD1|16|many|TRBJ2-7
TGTGCCAGCAGTGAATCCGTGACAGGGGGGTCCTACGAGCAGTACTTC
CASSESVTGGSYEQYF
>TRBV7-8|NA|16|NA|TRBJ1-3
TGTGCCAGCAGCGAAACATGGTCAGGGTCAGGCAACACCATATATTTT
CASSETWSGSGNTIYF
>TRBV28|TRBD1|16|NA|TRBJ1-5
TGTGCCAGCAGTCCCCAGGGGGCGGGAGGCAATCAGCCCCAGCATTTT
CASSPQGAGGNQPQHF
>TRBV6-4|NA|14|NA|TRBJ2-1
TGTGCCAGCAGTGACCCCCCAGGCTACAATGAGCAGTTCTTC
CASSDPPGYNEQFF
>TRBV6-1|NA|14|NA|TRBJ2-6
TGTGCCAGCGCAACATCCTCTGGGGCCAACGTCCTGACTTTC
CASATSSGANVLTF
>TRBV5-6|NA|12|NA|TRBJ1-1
TGTGCCAGCAGCTTTATATCCACTGAAGCTTTCTTT
CASSFISTEAFF
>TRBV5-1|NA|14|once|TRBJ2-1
TGCGCCAGCAGCGAAGGGACTGGCTACAATGAGCAGTTCTTC
CASSEGTGYNEQFF
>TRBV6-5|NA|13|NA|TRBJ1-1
TGTGCCAGCAGTTCCGGGACACCCATGACAGCTTTCTTT
CASSSGTPMTAFF
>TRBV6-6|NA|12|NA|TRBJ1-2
TGTGCCAGCAGCCCGAGAAACTATGGCTACACCTTC
CASSPRNYGYTF
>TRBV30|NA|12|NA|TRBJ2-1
TGTGCCTGGAGCCCCCTCTACAATGAGCAGTTCTTC
CAWSPLYNEQFF
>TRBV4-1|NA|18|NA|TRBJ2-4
TGCGCCAGCAGCCAAGACCGCCTTACCGAGCGTTTTCGAGACATTCAGTACTTC
CASSQDRLTERFRDIQYF
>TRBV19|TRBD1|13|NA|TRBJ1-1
TGTGCCAGTAGTCCCGGGACAGGAACTGAAGCTTTCTTT
CASSPGTGTEAFF
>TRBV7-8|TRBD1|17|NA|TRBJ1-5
TGTGCCAGCAGCTTACTGCGGGACAGGGATAGCAATCAGCCCCAGCATTTT
CASSLLRDRDSNQPQHF
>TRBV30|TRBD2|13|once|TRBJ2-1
TGTGCCTGGCGCTTAGCGGGAGGTAATGAGCAGTTCTTC
CAWRLAGGNEQFF
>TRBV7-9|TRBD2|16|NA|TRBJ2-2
TGTGCCAGCAGCTCGGGACTAGCGGGGGGGCCCGGGGAGCTGTTTTTT
CASSSGLAGGPGELFF
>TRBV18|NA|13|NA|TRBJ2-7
TGTGCCAGCTCACACTCACAGTCCTACGAGCAGTACTTC
CASSHSQSYEQYF
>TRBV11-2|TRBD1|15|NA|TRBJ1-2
TGTGCCAGCACCCCCGGGACAGGGCCTAACTATGGCTACACCTTC
CASTPGTGPNYGYTF
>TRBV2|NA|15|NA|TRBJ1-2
TGTGCCAGCAGTGAAGAGGCAGGGGTCGCCTATGGCTACACCTTC
CASSEEAGVAYGYTF
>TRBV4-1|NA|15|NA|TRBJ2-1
TGCGCCAGCAGCCAGACCTCTAGCGCCTCCAATGAGCAGTTCTTC
CASSQTSSASNEQFF
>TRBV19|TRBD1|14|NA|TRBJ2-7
TGTGCCAGTAGTTGGGGACAGGGCAACTACGAGCAGTACTTC
CASSWGQGNYEQYF
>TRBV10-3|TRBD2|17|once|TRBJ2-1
TGTGCCATCAGTGTTGGGACTAGCGGGAGGGCCATGAATGAGCAGTTCTTC
CAISVGTSGRAMNEQFF
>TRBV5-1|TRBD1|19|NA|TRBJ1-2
TGCGCCAGCAGCTTGGGGCTCCAGGGGGCCAGGGAACGTGGCTATGGCTACACCTTC
CASSLGLQGARERGYGYTF
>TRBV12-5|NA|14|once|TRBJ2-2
TGTGCTAGTGGACTTAGCGGATGGTCCGGGGAGCTGTTTTTT
CASGLSGWSGELFF
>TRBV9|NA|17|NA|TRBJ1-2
TGTGCCAGCAGCCCTAGCGTAACTTCTGACTTCTCCTATGGCTACACCTTC
CASSPSVTSDFSYGYTF
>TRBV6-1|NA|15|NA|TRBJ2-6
TGTGCCAGCAGCGAAGGCACTTCTGGGGCCAACGTCCTGACTTTC
CASSEGTSGANVLTF
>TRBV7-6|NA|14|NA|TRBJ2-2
TGTGCCAGCAGCTTAGCGCCCGGCACCGGGGAGCTGTTTTTT
CASSLAPGTGELFF
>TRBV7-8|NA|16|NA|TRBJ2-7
TGTGCCAGCAGCTTAGCGCGTCTAGCGAATTCCTACGAGCAGTACTTC
CASSLARLANSYEQYF
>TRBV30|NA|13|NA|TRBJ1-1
TGTGCCTGGAGTGTGGACAGGAACACTGAAGCTTTCTTT
CAWSVDRNTEAFF